This T cell receptor (beta chain) comes out of a study of synovial regulatory T cells in juvenile arthritis. Study observations and caveats: Blood Treg cells that were inflammation-associated showed lower TCR diversity than other blood Treg cells.

Donors were 11 juvenile idiopathic arthritis patients with active disease. Profiled with immunoSEQ multiplex PCR; TCRdb holds only in-frame clones, not every one. The sample totals over 7,500 clones. A remark on this clone: Its antigen is not known.

The length of the CDR3 is 13 residues. No DNA accompanies this entry. The germline gives CDR1 MGHDK, CDR2 SYGVNS. Sequences were obtained from Treg cells from blood. Regarding subset: HLA-DR+ inflammation-associated blood Treg cells. The chain uses TRBV25-1 and TRBJ1-5. The TCR comes from a donor between 2 and 29 years old with juvenile idiopathic arthritis. The CDR3 reads CASSEFGNQPQHF. The variable domain in full, completed from reference TRBV25-1 and TRBJ1-5, reads EADIYQTPRYLVIGTGKKITLECSQTMGHDKMYWYQQDPGMELHLIHYSYGVNSTEKGDLSSESTVSRIRTEHFPLTLESARPSHTSQYLCASSEFGNQPQHFGDGTRLSIL.